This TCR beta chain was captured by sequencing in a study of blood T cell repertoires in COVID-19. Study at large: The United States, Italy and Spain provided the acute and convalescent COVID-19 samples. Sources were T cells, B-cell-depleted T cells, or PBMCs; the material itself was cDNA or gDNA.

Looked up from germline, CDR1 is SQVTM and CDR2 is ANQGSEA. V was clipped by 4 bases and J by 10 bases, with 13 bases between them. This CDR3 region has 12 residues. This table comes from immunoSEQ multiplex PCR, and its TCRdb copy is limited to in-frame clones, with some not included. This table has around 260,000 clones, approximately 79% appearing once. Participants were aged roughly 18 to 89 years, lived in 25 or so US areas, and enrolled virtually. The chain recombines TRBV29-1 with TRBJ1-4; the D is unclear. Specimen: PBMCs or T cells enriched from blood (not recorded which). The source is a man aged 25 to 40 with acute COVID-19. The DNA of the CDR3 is TGCAGCGTTGTTATACGGAGCGGAAAACTGTTTTTT. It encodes CSVVIRSGKLFF.